This T cell receptor beta chain derives from a study of cytomegalovirus exposure and HLA in healthy donors. Study-level findings and limits: Several of the most significant clusters were apparently associated with common viral pathogens in a later analysis. A missense variant in DCLRE1C was later tied to TCR beta V- and J-gene trimming. A later analysis found TCR association rates differed by HLA locus, highest for DRB1 and lowest for HLA-C.

The donors gave bone marrow, and they were healthy. Vbeta (60) and Jbeta (13) primers were used in the PCR. TCRdb keeps only in-frame clones here, not all; method: immunoSEQ multiplex PCR. Of under 200,000 clones detected, roughly 84% appear once; the ten largest clones hold 1.5%. CDR1 and CDR2 from the germline V gene are MDHEN and SYDVKM. V gave up 6 bases and J gave up 5 bases, with 14 bases separating them. This CDR3 is 15 amino acids long. On this clone: The target antigen is unknown.

The genes are TRBV28 and TRBJ1-6, with D perhaps TRBD1 (5 bases). The sequencing input was PBMCs. The source is a male donor in good health and CMV-seronegative. The CDR3 DNA is TGTGCCAGCAGACCTCCCGGGGGGAATAATTCACCCCTCCACTTT. Its protein is CASRPPGGNNSPLHF.